One and the same sample provided the 9 T cell receptor beta chains below, sequenced in a study of T-cell memory formation after mild COVID-19. TCRdb independently ran MiXCR on the 5' RACE reads; one entry per CDR3 protein. The repertoire includes fewer than 450,000 distinct CDR3 sequences, 21% of them detected once, and approximately 13% sits in the top ten. The specimen sequenced was PBMCs or a T cell subset sorted from them (not recorded which). The receptor source for this set is an adult woman who had mild COVID-19 (a few samples of this study predate the infection). Cell type and time point are not known.

At least ten counts were recorded for this clonotype. The chain uses TRBV7-2 and TRBJ2-3; no clear D gene. From germline, CDR1 is SGHTA and CDR2 FQGNSA. V shed 6 bases and J shed 4 bases, with 5 bases lying between them. This CDR3 is 11 amino acids long. The CDR3 sequence: CASRLADTQYF. The CDR3 DNA sequence: TGTGCCAGCAGGTTGGCAGATACGCAGTATTTT.

This clonotype was recorded a few times. CDR3 DNA sequence: TGTGCCAGCACCCCGAGGCTGGCGTACAATGAGCAGTTCTTC. It translates to CASTPRLAYNEQFF. The gene calls are TRBV7-9 and TRBJ2-1; D gene ambiguous. The germline gives CDR1 SEHNR, CDR2 FQNEAQ (reference sequence). The CDR3 extends over 14 amino acids. Trimming took off 7 bases at V and 4 bases at J, with 14 bases between the two ends.

This rearrangement joins TRBV4-2 to TRBJ2-4; D unclear. The CDR3 consists of 17 residues. CDR1 is LGHNA, CDR2 YNFKEQ, per germline. The V end was cut by 4 bases, the J end by 3 bases, with 19 bases between. The CDR3 is CASSPSRRGLGKNIQYF. The CDR3 nucleotides are TGTGCCAGCAGCCCCTCAAGGCGCGGCTTGGGCAAAAACATTCAGTACTTC.

This clonotype showed up just a few times. The chain couples TRBV15 to TRBJ2-1, with 8 bases fitting TRBD2. After removal of 4 bases from V and 7 bases from J, the junction contained 12 bases not matched to a gene. The CDR3 extends over 16 amino acids. Looked up from germline, CDR1 is LNHNV and CDR2 is YYDKDF (reference sequence). The CDR3 reads CATSTGGEARANEQFF. The CDR3 bases are TGTGCCACCAGCACCGGGGGGGAGGCTAGAGCGAATGAGCAGTTCTTC.

The chain couples TRBV18 to TRBJ2-3; 13 positions match TRBD2. This CDR3 spans 14 amino acids. From germline, CDR1 is KGHSH and CDR2 LQKENI. V was pared by 3 bases and J by 6 bases, with 0 bases of the junction left unmatched. The CDR3 DNA sequence: TGTGCCAGCTCACCGACTAGCGGGGGGGATACGCAGTATTTT. This encodes CASSPTSGGDTQYF.

This clonotype has more than one count but fewer than ten. V and J are TRBV5-1 and TRBJ1-1; D remains ambiguous. The ends were cut back, 0 bases at V and 1 base at J, with 7 bases in the middle. Germline-derived CDR1 and CDR2 are SGHRS and YFSETQ. This CDR3 has 14 amino acids. CDR3 DNA sequence: TGCGCCAGCAGCTTGGCAGCCTGGAACACTGAAGCTTTCTTT. As protein: CASSLAAWNTEAFF.

This clonotype was seen only a few times. The chain has TRBV6-1 and TRBJ1-6, with D possibly being TRBD1 (6 bases). The CDR3 length is 15 residues. The V end lost 8 bases, the J end lost 7 bases, and 18 bases lay between the germline ends. In germline, CDR1 is MNHNS, CDR2 SASEGT. The CDR3 nucleotides read TGTGCCAGCGTCTACTCCGGGACAAGGAATTCACCCCTCCACTTT. Translated: CASVYSGTRNSPLHF.

This clonotype was detected a few times. The chain links TRBV24-1 to TRBJ2-2; 8 bases line up with TRBD2. CDR3 length equals 16 residues. Germline CDR1 is KGHDR and CDR2 is SFDVKD. V was clipped by 4 bases and J by 1 base; unmatched bases: 4. CDR3 protein: CATSESLAGNTGELFF. The CDR3 DNA is TGTGCCACCAGTGAAAGCCTAGCGGGGAACACCGGGGAGCTGTTTTTT.

The chain recombines TRBV5-6 with TRBJ1-1; no reliable D call. The germline V gene has CDR1 SGHDT and CDR2 YYEEEE. The CDR3 contains 12 residues. Between the trimmed V and J ends, which lost 7 bases and 1 base, there was a span of 8 bases. CDR3 in amino acids: CASGRRNTEAFF. The DNA of the CDR3 is TGTGCCAGCGGTCGGAGGAACACTGAAGCTTTCTTT.